The 21 T cell receptor beta chains in this list originate from one sample, sequenced in a study of shared clonotypes between healthy human individuals (dated by TCRdb to the early 2020s). Library construction relied on the immunoSEQ multiplex PCR assay. Not all clones reach the TCRdb copy of this immuneACCESS table, which keeps in-frame sequences only. Checked studies attribute under half of the gap to unresolved V genes and leave the rest unexplained. Counted in this sample were some 2,500,000 clones; 90% to 95% of them appeared once. Together, the top ten hold approximately 0.35% of the sample. The material sequenced was naive CD4+ T cells from PBMCs. In light of the paper, this sample's cell subset or site label describes: CD45RA+ positively selected. The receptor set was obtained from a man between 18 and 29 years old in good health. Some clones in this sample may be carry-over from other donors' samples.

This clone appeared once. V is TRBV6-5 and J is TRBJ2-2; D is uncertain. The CDR3 covers 15 residues. From germline, CDR1 is MNHEY and CDR2 SVGAGI. Trimming removed 6 bases from V and 6 bases from J, with 17 bases in between. The CDR3 DNA follows: TGTGCCAGCAGCCTAGACACGCACGCGGCCGGGGAGCTGTTTTTT. Amino acid sequence: CASSLDTHAAGELFF.

This clone has a single count. This rearrangement joins TRBV19 to TRBJ2-1; D ambiguous. Germline V gene lookup returns CDR1 LNHDA and CDR2 SQIVND (reference sequence). The germline V and J ends were trimmed by 8 bases and 4 bases, with 12 bases remaining between them. CDR3 length: 13 amino acids. CDR3 in DNA: TGTGCCAGTGGCCGGGTGGGGTACAATGAGCAGTTCTTC. It is translated as CASGRVGYNEQFF.

Note on this clone: This CDR3 is also generated by other DNA sequences in the sample. The chain recombines TRBV6-6 with TRBJ2-5; D might be TRBD2 (6 bases). Trimming cost V 2 bases and J 5 bases, with 9 bases left between them. This CDR3 has 13 amino acids. In germline, CDR1 is MNHNY, CDR2 SVGAGI (reference sequence). In DNA, the CDR3 is TGTGCCAGCAGTTACGGGGGGTTGGAGACCCAGTACTTC. It specifies CASSYGGLETQYF.

This clone is a singleton in its sample. The V gene is TRBV27, the J gene TRBJ2-7; 7 bases align to TRBD1. Germline CDR1 is MNHEY and CDR2 is SMNVEV (reference sequence). The CDR3 loop spans 14 amino acids. V shed 5 bases, J shed 3 bases, and the junction held 7 bases outside the gene matches. CDR3 DNA: TGTGCCAGCAGTCCCCGACAGGGACACTACGAGCAGTACTTC. Its translation is CASSPRQGHYEQYF.

The genes are TRBV6-1 and TRBJ1-5; D remains unclear. V was shortened by 3 bases and J by 7 bases, with 10 bases between the two germline ends. The CDR3 runs 13 residues. Germline-derived CDR1 and CDR2 are MNHNS and SASEGT. Written as DNA, the CDR3 is TGTGCCAGCAGTGACGTCAGGCTGCAGCCCCAGCATTTT. It specifies CASSDVRLQPQHF.

This chain connects TRBV19 to TRBJ2-7, with D maybe TRBD1 (5 bases). CDR1 is LNHDA, CDR2 SQIVND, per germline (reference sequence). The CDR3 sequence is 15 residues long. Trimming left V 2 bases short and J 3 bases short, with 14 bases between. Written as DNA, the CDR3 is TGTGCCAGTAGTATATCTCCAGGGCGAAACTACGAGCAGTACTTC. Residues: CASSISPGRNYEQYF. The full variable domain, its missing parts supplied by reference TRBV19 and TRBJ2-7, is DGGITQSPKYLFRKEGQNVTLSCEQNLNHDAMYWYRQDPGQGLRLIYYSQIVNDFQKGDIAEGYSVSREKKESFPLTVTSAQKNPTAFYLCASSISPGRNYEQYFGPGTRLTVT.

The rearrangement links TRBV6-5 to TRBJ2-3; D tentatively fits TRBD1 or TRBD2 (5 bases each). Trimming shortened V by 7 bases and J by 3 bases, and 11 bases separated the two germline ends. Germline V gene data show CDR1 as MNHEY and CDR2 as SVGAGI. The CDR3 contains 13 residues. In DNA form, the CDR3 reads TGTGCCAGCACCCTTGGGGGAACAGATACGCAGTATTTT. Translated, it gives CASTLGGTDTQYF.

V is TRBV6-5 and J is TRBJ2-7; TRBD1 is a possible D gene (5 bases). The CDR3 is made up of 14 amino acids. Between the trimmed V and J ends, which lost 7 bases and 6 bases, there was a span of 19 bases. Germline CDR1 reads MNHEY; CDR2 reads SVGAGI. CDR3: CASNPIGDLGEQYF. CDR3 DNA: TGTGCCAGCAACCCCATAGGGGATTTGGGCGAGCAGTACTTC.

This clone was observed a single time. The rearrangement uses TRBV6-5 and TRBJ1-2; D gene ambiguous. The germline gives CDR1 MNHEY, CDR2 SVGAGI. The CDR3 is 16 amino acids. V gave up 0 bases and J gave up 2 bases, with 13 bases separating them. The DNA for the CDR3 is TGTGCCAGCAGTTACTCTCGTGGGAAGGGAAACTATGGCTACACCTTC. Amino acid sequence: CASSYSRGKGNYGYTF.

The gene calls are TRBV9 and TRBJ2-1; 8 positions match TRBD2. The CDR3 covers 16 residues. Germline CDR1 is SGDLS and CDR2 is YYNGEE. With 4 bases clipped from V and 3 bases from J, the junction kept 9 bases outside the gene matches. CDR3 coding DNA: TGTGCCAGCAGCCATATTACTAGCGGAGGCTACAATGAGCAGTTCTTC. Translation: CASSHITSGGYNEQFF.

The rearrangement joins TRBV5-4 to TRBJ2-7; no reliable D call. Germline V gene data show CDR1 as SGHNT and CDR2 as YYREEE (reference sequence). The CDR3 consists of 15 residues. The V end lost 3 bases, the J end lost 3 bases, and 16 bases lay between the germline ends. In DNA form, the CDR3 reads TGTGCCAGCAGCTGGGAAGGGAAAGGATTCTACGAGCAGTACTTC. It is translated as CASSWEGKGFYEQYF.

The chain employs TRBV7-9 and TRBJ1-5; no reliable D call. CDR3 length: 14 residues. The V gene's germline CDR1 is SEHNR and CDR2 FQNEAQ (reference sequence). Trimming took off 4 bases at V and 5 bases at J, with 12 bases between the two ends. CDR3 loop: CASSSLTGDQPQHF. CDR3 nucleotide sequence: TGTGCCAGCAGCTCCCTGACCGGAGATCAGCCCCAGCATTTT.

The chain employs TRBV5-6 and TRBJ2-1; 9 nucleotides line up with TRBD2. Germline V gene data show CDR1 as SGHDT and CDR2 as YYEEEE. The CDR3 is 17 amino acids. J was trimmed by 4 bases and V by 4 bases; bases with no gene match: 12. In DNA form, the CDR3 reads TGTGCCAGCAGCCAAGGCCCGCCGGGACTAGCATACAATGAGCAGTTCTTC. Translating gives CASSQGPPGLAYNEQFF.

This rearrangement joins TRBV5-6 to TRBJ2-7; D unclear. Germline V CDR1 and CDR2: SGHDT, YYEEEE. The germline V and J ends were trimmed by 2 bases and 0 bases, with 9 bases remaining between them. The CDR3 is 14 amino acids. The DNA for the CDR3 is TGTGCCAGCAGCTTCTTAGTGGACTCCTACGAGCAGTACTTC. Protein product: CASSFLVDSYEQYF. The full variable domain, completed using reference TRBV5-6 and TRBJ2-7, is DAGVTQSPTHLIKTRGQQVTLRCSPKSGHDTVSWYQQALGQGPQFIFQYYEEEERQRGNFPDRFSGHQFPNYSSELNVNALLLGDSALYLCASSFLVDSYEQYFGPGTRLTVT.

Comment on this clone: The same CDR3 also results from other DNA sequences found in this sample. The rearrangement uses TRBV5-1 and TRBJ2-2; 8 nucleotides match TRBD1. The germline CDR1 and CDR2 sequences are SGHRS and YFSETQ. The CDR3 totals 15 residues. Trimming took 0 bases from V and 3 from J; bases not matched to a gene: 1. The CDR3 DNA sequence: TGCGCCAGCAGCTTGGGACAGGGGTACACCGGGGAGCTGTTTTTT. Its protein is CASSLGQGYTGELFF.

This clone was seen more than once but under ten times. This chain uses TRBV6-1 with TRBJ1-2; D call uncertain. V shed 1 base and J shed 7 bases, with 10 bases lying between them. This CDR3 is 13 amino acids long. Germline V lookup: CDR1 MNHNS, CDR2 SASEGT. The CDR3 protein is CASSEDPSAGYTF. CDR3 bases: TGTGCCAGCAGTGAAGATCCCTCTGCTGGCTACACCTTC.

This chain links TRBV5-1 with TRBJ1-5; D unclear. Germline CDR1 is SGHRS and CDR2 is YFSETQ. V gave up 0 bases and J gave up 6 bases, with 13 bases separating them. The CDR3 spans 15 residues. The CDR3 sequence is CASSLEAGWSQPQHF. The CDR3 region has the DNA TGCGCCAGCAGCTTGGAAGCGGGTTGGAGTCAGCCCCAGCATTTT.

J is TRBJ1-2 and V is TRBV5-1; 12 bases map to TRBD1. In germline, CDR1 is SGHRS, CDR2 YFSETQ. With V trimmed by 3 bases and J by 4 bases, 4 bases remained unmatched. The length of the CDR3 is 15 residues. CDR3 coding DNA: TGCGCCAGCAGCTCCGGGACAGGGGGCACCTATGGCTACACCTTC. Amino acids: CASSSGTGGTYGYTF.

The chain links TRBV5-1 to TRBJ1-2; 8 bases match TRBD1. CDR3 length: 17 amino acids. Germline CDR1 reads SGHRS; CDR2 reads YFSETQ. Trimming cost V 0 bases and J 4 bases; bases outside gene matches: 11. CDR3 loop: CASSLDPTGALTYGYTF. The CDR3 nucleotides are TGCGCCAGCAGCTTGGACCCGACAGGGGCTCTAACCTATGGCTACACCTTC.

Written as DNA, the CDR3 is TGTGCCAGCAGCCGAGGGACAGGGTCGGACAAACTGTTTTTT. Amino acids: CASSRGTGSDKLFF. The rearrangement joins TRBV5-5 to TRBJ1-4, with TRBD1 identical over 9 bases. In germline, CDR1 is SGHKS, CDR2 YYEKEE (reference sequence). With 4 bases clipped from V and 11 bases from J, the junction kept 9 bases outside the gene matches. The CDR3 length is 14 residues. The full variable domain, its missing parts supplied by reference TRBV5-5 and TRBJ1-4, is DAGVTQSPTHLIKTRGQQVTLRCSPISGHKSVSWYQQVLGQGPQFIFQYYEKEERGRGNFPDRFSARQFPNYSSELNVNALLLGDSALYLCASSRGTGSDKLFFGSGTQLSVL.

V is TRBV6-5 and J is TRBJ2-2; tentative D call: TRBD2 (6 bases). V dropped 10 bases and J dropped 3 bases, with 15 bases sitting between them. Per germline, CDR1 MNHEY and CDR2 SVGAGI. The CDR3 loop spans 14 amino acids. The CDR3 bases are TGTGCCACGGGACTTACCCTTTACACCGGGGAGCTGTTTTTT. It codes for CATGLTLYTGELFF.